Listed below are T cell receptor beta chains from one sample, sequenced in a study of identical twins. TCRdb passed the 5' RACE reads through MiXCR, listing each CDR3 protein once. The sample consists of approximately 630,000 distinct CDR3 sequences, roughly 6.6% of them appearing once. This same sample was also part of a study on yellow fever vaccine responses in identical twins.

The sequenced sample was PBMCs. The receptor set was obtained from a woman between 18 and 29 years old in good health. CDR3s include the opening cysteine and the closing phenylalanine or tryptophan. A D gene is named only where the DNA matches it firmly. Clone size is shown for a subset of rows, as once, few, many or a class of expanded clone.

cdr3_length	v_call	j_call	clone_size	d_call	cdr3_aa	cdr3_nt
13	TRBV2	TRBJ2-7	many	-	CASKLLLSYEQYF	TGTGCCAGCAAACTATTGCTCTCCTACGAGCAGTACTTC
19	TRBV4-1	TRBJ2-2	-	TRBD2	CASSQVPGTSGLNTGELFF	TGCGCCAGCAGCCAAGTCCCCGGGACTAGCGGGTTGAACACCGGGGAGCTGTTTTTT
13	TRBV25-1	TRBJ1-2	-	-	CASSEHLGGGYTF	TGTGCCAGCAGTGAACACCTGGGGGGAGGCTACACCTTC
17	TRBV12-3/TRBV12-4	TRBJ2-5	few	TRBD2	CASSSWTSGSSPETQYF	TGTGCCAGCAGTTCCTGGACTAGCGGGAGCTCCCCAGAGACCCAGTACTTC
15	TRBV6-1	TRBJ2-1	few	-	CASSPSHDRYNEQFF	TGTGCCAGCAGTCCCTCCCACGACAGATACAATGAGCAGTTCTTC
16	TRBV5-1	TRBJ1-2	few	TRBD1	CASSLVPGQVFYGYTF	TGCGCCAGCAGCTTGGTGCCGGGACAGGTTTTCTATGGCTACACCTTC
15	TRBV5-1	TRBJ2-7	many	TRBD1	CASSLGTGGSYEQYF	TGCGCCAGCAGCTTGGGGACAGGGGGCAGTTACGAGCAGTACTTC
15	TRBV13	TRBJ2-1	-	-	CASSLGGGVYNEQFF	TGTGCCAGCAGCTTAGGAGGGGGTGTCTACAATGAGCAGTTCTTC
14	TRBV28	TRBJ1-5	-	-	CASSFRLLHQPQHF	TGTGCCAGCAGTTTTCGATTACTTCACCAGCCCCAGCATTTT
15	TRBV29-1	TRBJ1-2	many	TRBD1	CSVDLGTATNYGYTF	TGCAGCGTTGACCTCGGGACAGCTACTAACTATGGCTACACCTTC
14	TRBV10-3	TRBJ1-5	-	TRBD1	CAISGDRQSEPQHF	TGTGCCATCAGCGGGGACAGGCAATCGGAGCCCCAGCATTTT
13	TRBV29-1	TRBJ2-1	-	-	CSVVGRFLDEQFF	TGCAGCGTTGTAGGGCGGTTTTTGGATGAGCAGTTCTTC
14	TRBV12-3/TRBV12-4	TRBJ2-7	few	TRBD2	CASSLGGSPGEQYF	TGTGCCAGCAGTTTAGGCGGGAGCCCCGGGGAGCAGTACTTC
16	TRBV2	TRBJ2-5	-	TRBD2	CASKRTSGGPQETQYF	TGTGCCAGCAAACGGACTAGCGGGGGGCCACAAGAGACCCAGTACTTC
16	TRBV5-1	TRBJ2-2	few	TRBD1	CASSWDRDANTGELFF	TGCGCCAGCAGCTGGGACAGGGACGCGAACACCGGGGAGCTGTTTTTT
19	TRBV24-1	TRBJ2-1	many	TRBD2	CATQGTPWDYAQLNNEQFF	TGTGCCACCCAAGGAACTCCCTGGGACTATGCCCAACTTAACAATGAGCAGTTCTTC
16	TRBV27	TRBJ2-5	many	-	CASSLLNRANGETQYF	TGTGCCAGCAGTCTCTTGAACAGGGCAAATGGGGAGACCCAGTACTTC
14	TRBV5-1	TRBJ2-2	few	-	CASSPGTLAGELFF	TGCGCCAGCAGCCCTGGGACGCTCGCCGGGGAGCTGTTTTTT
15	TRBV20-1	TRBJ2-7	-	TRBD2	CSARDGLAGAYEQYF	TGCAGTGCTAGAGATGGTCTAGCGGGGGCCTACGAGCAGTACTTC
16	TRBV28	TRBJ2-5	few	TRBD1	CASSPGTGGWQETQYF	TGTGCCAGCAGCCCCGGGACAGGGGGATGGCAAGAGACCCAGTACTTC
16	TRBV5-1	TRBJ2-2	-	-	CASSKDAGTLTGELFF	TGCGCCAGCAGCAAAGACGCCGGGACCCTAACCGGGGAGCTGTTTTTT
15	TRBV7-9	TRBJ2-3	-	-	CASSLMQAGTDTQYF	TGTGCCAGCAGCTTAATGCAGGCTGGCACAGATACGCAGTATTTT
15	TRBV4-2	TRBJ2-3	few	-	CASSQDLERLLTQYF	TGTGCCAGCAGCCAAGATCTTGAGCGTCTTCTTACGCAGTATTTT
17	TRBV7-6	TRBJ2-5	few	TRBD2	CASSLAWGLAGGETQYF	TGTGCCAGCAGCTTAGCGTGGGGACTAGCGGGAGGAGAGACCCAGTACTTC
13	TRBV19	TRBJ2-1	-	-	CASTWADYNEQFF	TGTGCCAGTACGTGGGCTGATTACAATGAGCAGTTCTTC
15	TRBV3-1	TRBJ1-1	few	-	CASSQGWSGNTEAFF	TGTGCCAGCAGCCAAGGGTGGTCGGGGAACACTGAAGCTTTCTTT
12	TRBV20-1	TRBJ2-1	few	TRBD1	CSAPNRGNEQFF	TGCAGTGCTCCTAACAGGGGGAATGAGCAGTTCTTC
13	TRBV29-1	TRBJ1-1	-	-	CSVGGTPGTEAFF	TGCAGCGTTGGTGGGACGCCCGGGACTGAAGCTTTCTTT
15	TRBV20-1	TRBJ2-5	few	-	CSATLRGAVQETQYF	TGCAGTGCTACCCTCAGGGGGGCGGTCCAAGAGACCCAGTACTTC
16	TRBV24-1	TRBJ2-2	few	-	CATSGRGGLNTGELFF	TGTGCCACCAGTGGTCGCGGGGGCTTGAACACCGGGGAGCTGTTTTTT
14	TRBV3-1	TRBJ1-2	few	-	CASSPGPSLSGYTF	TGTGCCAGCAGTCCGGGACCGTCCTTAAGTGGCTACACCTTC
13	TRBV6-1	TRBJ2-3	once	-	CASRQGVGDTQYF	TGTGCCAGCAGACAGGGAGTTGGAGATACGCAGTATTTT
17	TRBV7-9	TRBJ2-4	many	TRBD2	CASSPKAGGEAKNIQYF	TGTGCCAGCAGCCCGAAGGCGGGGGGCGAAGCCAAAAACATTCAGTACTTC
15	TRBV3-1	TRBJ2-1	few	TRBD1	CASSQPGQGGNEQFF	TGTGCCAGCAGCCAACCGGGACAGGGGGGAAATGAGCAGTTCTTC
17	TRBV10-3	TRBJ1-2	-	TRBD1	CAISEPGDSSSNYGYTF	TGTGCCATCAGTGAGCCAGGGGACAGTTCCTCTAACTATGGCTACACCTTC
15	TRBV24-1	TRBJ2-1	few	-	CATSDFGWGAGEQFF	TGTGCCACCAGTGATTTTGGCTGGGGGGCGGGTGAGCAGTTCTTC
14	TRBV10-2	TRBJ2-1	-	-	CASSQGLASNEQFF	TGCGCCAGCAGTCAGGGATTAGCGTCAAATGAGCAGTTCTTC
15	TRBV14	TRBJ2-3	-	TRBD1	CASSLTDRPTDTQYF	TGTGCCAGCAGCCTCACGGACAGGCCCACAGATACGCAGTATTTT
14	TRBV29-1	TRBJ2-3	many	-	CSVRTGVLADTQYF	TGCAGCGTCAGAACGGGGGTCTTGGCAGATACGCAGTATTTT
15	TRBV20-1	TRBJ2-5	few	-	CSASGRHSVLETQYF	TGCAGTGCTAGTGGCCGACACTCAGTCTTGGAGACCCAGTACTTC
17	TRBV12-3/TRBV12-4	TRBJ2-1	-	TRBD2	CASSWASSGGTYNEQFF	TGTGCCAGCAGTTGGGCGAGTAGCGGGGGGACCTACAATGAGCAGTTCTTC
15	TRBV20-1	TRBJ2-5	few	-	CSASERTEFQETQYF	TGCAGTGCCAGCGAAAGGACCGAGTTCCAAGAGACCCAGTACTTC
15	TRBV15	TRBJ1-5	many	TRBD1	CATSRKRTGSQPQHF	TGTGCCACCAGCAGGAAGAGGACAGGGTCTCAGCCCCAGCATTTT
16	TRBV18	TRBJ2-3	few	TRBD2	CASSKRGRGPTDTQYF	TGTGCCAGCTCAAAGCGCGGGAGAGGGCCCACAGATACGCAGTATTTT
14	TRBV29-1	TRBJ2-5	few	TRBD2	CSGRTSGFQETQYF	TGCAGCGGAAGGACTAGCGGCTTCCAAGAGACCCAGTACTTC
18	TRBV20-1	TRBJ1-1	-	TRBD1	CSANPRTGEGRMNTEAFF	TGCAGTGCTAACCCTCGGACAGGGGAGGGGAGGATGAACACTGAAGCTTTCTTT